The 2 T cell receptor beta chains listed next were all sequenced from one sample in a study of shared clonotypes between healthy human individuals. TCRdb keeps only in-frame clones here, not all; method: immunoSEQ multiplex PCR. The sample contains over a million clones, approximately 80% of which appear only once. The sample was memory CD4+ T cells from PBMCs. Subset noted: CD45RA-negative fraction. The receptor set was obtained from a man aged 18 to 35 in good health. Some clones in this sample may be carry-over from other donors' samples.

V is TRBV7-7 and J is TRBJ2-2; no reliable D call. Germline CDR1 SSHAT, CDR2 FNYEAQ (reference sequence). The CDR3 sequence is 14 residues long. V lost 3 bases and J 2 bases, leaving 7 bases between the germline ends. For the CDR3, the DNA is TGTGCCAGCAGCTTGTCCAGAAACACCGGGGAGCTGTTTTTT. Translation: CASSLSRNTGELFF.

Remarks on this clone: Other DNA sequences in the same sample also yield this CDR3. This rearrangement joins TRBV5-6 to TRBJ2-2; the D is unclear. The germline V gene encodes CDR1 SGHDT and CDR2 YYEEEE. Trimming removed 0 bases at V and 6 bases at J, with 3 bases between. This CDR3 is built from 12 residues. CDR3 residues: CASSLAAGELFF. The CDR3 DNA reads TGTGCCAGCAGCTTGGCTGCCGGGGAGCTGTTTTTT.